This is a list of T cell receptor beta chains from one sample in a study of OX40 agonist ivuxolimab in advanced cancers. Profiled with immunoSEQ multiplex PCR; TCRdb holds only in-frame clones, not every one. The sample has roughly 75,000 clones; 86% are singletons. Sequencing used CD4+ or CD8+ T cells sorted from blood, obtained in a trial of the OX40 agonist ivuxolimab. The receptor source for this set is an adult with an advanced solid tumor such as melanoma, head and neck, liver or kidney cancer. Each CDR3 is given with its conserved first and last residue. A D gene is named only where the DNA matches it firmly. Some rows mark clone size as missing; the rest say once, few, many or name a class of expanded clone.

cdr3_nt | cdr3_aa | j_call | clone_size | d_call | v_call
TGTGCCAGCAGCAAACAGGAGTCCCAGTACTTC | CASSKQESQYF | TRBJ2-5 | few | - | TRBV13
TGTGCCAGCGCCCGCCCGGACTATACGCAGTATTTT | CASARPDYTQYF | TRBJ2-3 | - | - | TRBV28
TGCGCCAGCAAGGGACTAGCGGGGAATACAGATACGCAGTATTTT | CASKGLAGNTDTQYF | TRBJ2-3 | - | TRBD2 | TRBV5-1
TGTGCCAGCTCACCACGAACGGCGAACACTGAAGCTTTCTTT | CASSPRTANTEAFF | TRBJ1-1 | - | - | TRBV18
TGTGCCAGCAGCGAACCGGGGAGGGGGACCGGGGAGCTGTTTTTT | CASSEPGRGTGELFF | TRBJ2-2 | - | - | TRBV6-1
TGTGCCTGGAGACCTTTGGGAGGGGAGACCCAGTACTTC | CAWRPLGGETQYF | TRBJ2-5 | - | TRBD2 | TRBV30
TGTGCCAGCAGCGTAGTTGGGTTACGCACAGATACGCAGTATTTT | CASSVVGLRTDTQYF | TRBJ2-3 | - | - | TRBV9
TGCGCCAGCAGCTTAGACACAGATACGCAGTATTTT | CASSLDTDTQYF | TRBJ2-3 | once | - | TRBV7-3
TGTGCTAGTGGCTCACCCAGGGGGGGCGGAAAACTTGAAGCTTTCTTT | CASGSPRGGGKLEAFF | TRBJ1-1 | - | TRBD1 | TRBV12-5
TGTGCCAGCAGCCAAGTACAAGCCTACGAGCAGTACTTC | CASSQVQAYEQYF | TRBJ2-7 | once | - | TRBV4-2
TGCGCCAGCAGCTTGGAAGTTAGCGGGGGCGCCAATGAGCAGTTCTTC | CASSLEVSGGANEQFF | TRBJ2-1 | - | TRBD2 | TRBV5-1
TGTGCCAGTAGTCCCTCCTGGGGCAACATTAATGAAAAACTGTTTTTT | CASSPSWGNINEKLFF | TRBJ1-4 | - | - | TRBV19
TGTGCCAGCAGCTCCTCCCTCGAAGGGGGTTGGACTGAAGCTTTCTTT | CASSSSLEGGWTEAFF | TRBJ1-1 | - | - | TRBV5-6
TGTGCCAGCAGCGGGGTGGCAAACAATTCACCCCTCCACTTT | CASSGVANNSPLHF | TRBJ1-6 | few | - | TRBV9
TGTGCCAGTAGGGGCTTGAGCTCCTACAATGAGCAGTTCTTC | CASRGLSSYNEQFF | TRBJ2-1 | once | - | TRBV19
TGCGCCAGCAGCCCCGATGGACAGGGGACGGTCGAGCAGTACTTC | CASSPDGQGTVEQYF | TRBJ2-7 | - | TRBD1 | TRBV5-1
TGCGCCAGCAGCCGGGACAGGTCTGGGGCCAACGTCCTGACTTTC | CASSRDRSGANVLTF | TRBJ2-6 | - | TRBD1 | TRBV4-3
TGTGCCAGTAGTTGGTCGCAGACAAATGAAAAACTGTTTTTT | CASSWSQTNEKLFF | TRBJ1-4 | few | - | TRBV19
TGTGCCAGCTCACCAGCGGACGGACCATATGGCTACACCTTC | CASSPADGPYGYTF | TRBJ1-2 | - | - | TRBV18
TGTGCCAGCAGTCCCGTTGTCGGGGTAGCCAAAAACATTCAGTACTTC | CASSPVVGVAKNIQYF | TRBJ2-4 | - | - | TRBV28
TGTGCCAGTAGGGGTTCTAAGAGGGGTGGGTTGGGAGCCGAAGCTTTCTTT | CASRGSKRGGLGAEAFF | TRBJ1-1 | once | - | TRBV19